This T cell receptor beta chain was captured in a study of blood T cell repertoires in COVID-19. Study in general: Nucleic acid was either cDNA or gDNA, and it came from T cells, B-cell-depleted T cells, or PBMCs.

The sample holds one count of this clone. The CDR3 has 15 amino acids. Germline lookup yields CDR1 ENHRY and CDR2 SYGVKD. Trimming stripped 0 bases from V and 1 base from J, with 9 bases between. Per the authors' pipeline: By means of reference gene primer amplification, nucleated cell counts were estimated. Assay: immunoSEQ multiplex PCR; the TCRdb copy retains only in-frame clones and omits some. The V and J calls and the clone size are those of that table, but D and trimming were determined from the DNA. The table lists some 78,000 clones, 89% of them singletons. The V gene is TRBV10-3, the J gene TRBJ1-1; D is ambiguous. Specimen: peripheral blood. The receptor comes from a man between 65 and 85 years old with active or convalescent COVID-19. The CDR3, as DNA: TGTGCCATCAGTGAGTCGAGGGTGGCGAACACTGAAGCTTTCTTT. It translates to CAISESRVANTEAFF.